Described below is a single T cell receptor beta chain sequence and its context. The antigen remains unidentified. The protocol was immunoSEQ multiplex PCR, while the TCRdb copy is restricted to in-frame clones and leaves out a portion. The sample records 90,000 or so clones, around nine tenths being singletons. The entry originates in a study of OX40 agonist ivuxolimab in advanced cancers. Looking at the study overall: The dose-escalation cohort had hepatocellular carcinoma, melanoma, renal cell or head and neck cancer. Study results and caveats: Clones of CD4+ and CD8+ blood T cells grew by week 6 at doses of 0.1 to 3.0 mg/kg.

The CDR3 spans 14 residues. The germline V gene encodes CDR1 GTSNPN and CDR2 SVGIG (reference sequence). The V end lost 3 bases, the J end lost 6 bases, and 12 bases lay between the germline ends. Source: CD4+ or CD8+ T cells sorted from blood, taken in a trial of the OX40 agonist ivuxolimab. V is TRBV30 and J is TRBJ1-6; possible D gene TRBD1, 5 bases. The TCR comes from an adult with an advanced solid tumor such as melanoma, head and neck, liver or kidney cancer. The CDR3 loop is CAWRGRTANSPLHF. The DNA for the CDR3 is TGTGCCTGGAGGGGACGGACGGCTAATTCACCCCTCCACTTT.